The present T cell receptor (beta chain) was sequenced within a study of OX40 agonist ivuxolimab in advanced cancers. About the research overall: With a range of roughly 20 to 80, age averaged approximately 55 years, and 70% to 85% were male.

The CDR3 totals 16 residues. With V trimmed by 4 bases and J by 5 bases, 12 bases remained unmatched. Germline assignment: CDR1 SGHAT and CDR2 FQNNGV. Repertoires were generated with immunoSEQ multiplex PCR, while TCRdb's copy carries only in-frame clones and drops some. This table has 150,000 to 170,000 clones, 85% to 95% appearing once. Collection of blood occurred at baseline, at cycle 4 day 1, and at cycle 7 day 1. The input for sequencing was CD4+ or CD8+ T cells sorted from blood, taken in a trial of the OX40 agonist ivuxolimab. This receptor was obtained from an adult with an advanced solid tumor such as melanoma, head and neck, liver or kidney cancer. The chain uses TRBV11-2 and TRBJ1-2, with 8 bases identical to TRBD1. The CDR3 is CASSSSRTGLMYGYTF. The CDR3 nucleotides are TGTGCCAGCAGCTCCTCCCGGACAGGGTTGATGTATGGCTACACCTTC.